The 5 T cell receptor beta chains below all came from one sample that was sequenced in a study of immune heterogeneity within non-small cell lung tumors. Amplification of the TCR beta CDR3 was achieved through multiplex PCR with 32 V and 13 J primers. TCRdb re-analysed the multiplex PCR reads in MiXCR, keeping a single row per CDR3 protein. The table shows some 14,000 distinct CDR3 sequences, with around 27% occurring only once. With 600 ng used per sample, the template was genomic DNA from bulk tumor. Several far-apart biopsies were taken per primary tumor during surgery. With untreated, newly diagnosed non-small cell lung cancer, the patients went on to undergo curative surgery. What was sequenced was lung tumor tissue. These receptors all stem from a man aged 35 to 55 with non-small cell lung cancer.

The CDR3: CASSLTRDSRELFF. CDR3 nucleotide sequence: TGTGCCAGCAGTTTGACGCGGGACAGCCGGGAGCTGTTTTTT. V is TRBV27 and J is TRBJ2-2; TRBD1 might be the D (7 bases). The CDR3 is 14 residues long. Between the trimmed V and J ends, which lost 3 bases and 9 bases, there was a span of 14 bases. CDR1 and CDR2 from the germline V gene are MNHEY and SMNVEV (reference sequence).

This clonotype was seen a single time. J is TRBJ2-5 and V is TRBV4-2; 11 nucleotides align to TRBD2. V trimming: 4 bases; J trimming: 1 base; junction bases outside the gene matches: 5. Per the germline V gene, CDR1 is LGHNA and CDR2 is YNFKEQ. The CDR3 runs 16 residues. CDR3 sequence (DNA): TGTGCCAGCAGCCTCACTAGCGGGAGTCCCCAAGAGACCCAGTACTTC. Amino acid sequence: CASSLTSGSPQETQYF.

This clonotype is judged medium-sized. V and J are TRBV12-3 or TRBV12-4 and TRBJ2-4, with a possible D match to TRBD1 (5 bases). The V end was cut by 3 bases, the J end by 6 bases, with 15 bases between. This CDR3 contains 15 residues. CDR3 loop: CASSFQSGPRNIQYF. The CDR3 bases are TGTGCCAGCAGTTTTCAGTCAGGGCCCCGAAACATTCAGTACTTC.

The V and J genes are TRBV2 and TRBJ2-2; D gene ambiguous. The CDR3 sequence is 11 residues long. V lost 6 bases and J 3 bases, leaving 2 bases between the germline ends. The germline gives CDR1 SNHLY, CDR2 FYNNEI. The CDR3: CASRYTGELFF. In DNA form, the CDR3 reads TGTGCCAGCAGATACACCGGGGAGCTGTTTTTT.

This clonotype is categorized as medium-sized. The CDR3 spells CASSPVFLGADTQYF. In DNA form, the CDR3 reads TGTGCCAGCTCACCAGTTTTTCTAGGAGCAGATACGCAGTATTTT. The gene calls are TRBV18 and TRBJ2-3; D uncertain. CDR1 KGHSH and CDR2 LQKENI come from the germline V gene. The CDR3 runs to 15 residues. Trimming cost V 2 bases and J 4 bases, with 13 bases left between them. The variable domain in full, with the rest retrieved from reference TRBV18 and TRBJ2-3, is NAGVMQNPRHLVRRRGQEARLRCSPMKGHSHVYWYRQLPEEGLKFMVYLQKENIIDESGMPKERFSAEFPKEGPSILRIQQVVRGDSAAYFCASSPVFLGADTQYFGPGTRLTVL.